This T cell receptor beta chain came from a study of a mutant IDH1 vaccine in newly diagnosed glioma. Overall study: Patients in the study were vaccinated eight times, receiving shots in weeks 1, 3, 5, 7, 11, 15, 19 and 23. Earlier therapy was either radiotherapy, temozolomide, or both, and most got both. Study outcomes and limitations: Altogether, around 93% of patients exhibited vaccine-induced immune responses.

Only in-frame clones appear in the TCRdb table, and some are missing; sequencing was by immunoSEQ multiplex PCR. The sample yields about 41,000 clones, around 81% seen once. The V gene lost 4 bases and the J gene lost 5 bases, with 8 bases spanning the gap. Germline assignment: CDR1 SGDLS and CDR2 YYNGEE. This CDR3 contains 12 residues. Time point noted: week 23, last vaccination. Topical imiquimod accompanied each vaccine dose, which consisted of 300 ug of mutant IDH1 20-mer peptide. Comment on this clone: Its specificity is unknown.

The chain combines TRBV9 with TRBJ2-3; D perhaps matches TRBD2 (5 bases). The material sequenced was PBMCs, taken from a glioma patient whose treatment included an IDH1 peptide vaccine. This sequence originates from a woman aged 40 to 49 with glioma. Some clones in this sample may be carry-over from other donors' samples. CDR3 in DNA: TGTGCCAGCAGCCCGAGGGTAGATACGCAGTATTTT. It specifies CASSPRVDTQYF.